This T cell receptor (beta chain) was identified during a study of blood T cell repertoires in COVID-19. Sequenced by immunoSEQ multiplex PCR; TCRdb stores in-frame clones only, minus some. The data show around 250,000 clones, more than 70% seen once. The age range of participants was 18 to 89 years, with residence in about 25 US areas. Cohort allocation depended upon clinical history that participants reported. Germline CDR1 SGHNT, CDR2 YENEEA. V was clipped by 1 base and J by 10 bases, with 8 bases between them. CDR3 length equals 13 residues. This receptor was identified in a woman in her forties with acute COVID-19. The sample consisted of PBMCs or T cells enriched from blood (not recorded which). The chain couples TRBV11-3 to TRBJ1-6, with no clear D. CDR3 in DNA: TGTGCCAGCAGCTTAGTTGGAGGATCACCCCTCCACTTT. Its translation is CASSLVGGSPLHF. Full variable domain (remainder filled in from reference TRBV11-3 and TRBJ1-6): EAGVVQSPRYKIIEKKQPVAFWCNPISGHNTLYWYLQNLGQGPELLIRYENEEAVDDSQLPKDRFSAERLKGVDSTLKIQPAELGDSAVYLCASSLVGGSPLHFGNGTRLTVT.